This TCR beta chain was captured in a study of CD8 T cells in Susac syndrome. The RNA, about 0.5 to 1 ug, was put through reverse transcription using random hexamers. TCRdb ran MiXCR on the immunoSEQ multiplex PCR reads and lists one entry per CDR3 protein. The sample consists of more than 150,000 distinct CDR3 sequences, around 94% of them appearing once. The CDR3 runs to 14 residues. Germline lookup yields CDR1 MNHEY and CDR2 SMNVEV (reference sequence). V dropped 4 bases and J dropped 2; count of bases not matched to a gene: 4. The CD8+ and CD4+ T cells were isolated magnetically using a negative isolation approach, whereas the TEMRA cells were enriched by FACS.

Sequences were obtained from CD4+ T cells from PBMCs. The origin of this receptor is a human donor in good health. The chain carries TRBV27 and TRBJ2-7, with 8 bases that match TRBD1. The CDR3 loop reads CASSYGGQAYEQYF. CDR3 DNA sequence: TGTGCCAGCAGTTACGGGGGACAGGCCTACGAGCAGTACTTC.